The 13 T cell receptor beta chains listed next were all sequenced from one sample in a study of blood T cell repertoires in COVID-19. Using immunoSEQ multiplex PCR, the repertoire was profiled, and TCRdb retains in-frame clones only, with some absent. There are some 260,000 clones in the sample; around 84% occur only once, and around 4.1% lies in the top ten. The sample comprised PBMCs or T cells enriched from blood (not recorded which). The receptors come from a young man with acute COVID-19.

The V and J genes are TRBV28 and TRBJ1-2; TRBD1 aligns across 8 bases. Germline trimming cut 2 bases from V and 4 bases from J; bases unmatched to any gene: 6. The length of the CDR3 is 15 residues. CDR1 is MDHEN and CDR2 is SYDVKM in the germline V gene. This CDR3 reads CASSLTQGDGYGYTF. As DNA, the CDR3 is TGTGCCAGCAGTTTAACACAGGGGGATGGCTATGGCTACACCTTC.

This chain joins TRBV6-4 and TRBJ2-3; D is perhaps TRBD1 (6 bases). Trimming stripped 5 bases from V and 4 bases from J, with 13 bases between. Germline V gives CDR1 MRHNA, CDR2 SNTAGT. This CDR3 comprises 14 residues. CDR3 nucleotides: TGTGCCAGCAGTACAGGGATCCCTCCAGATACGCAGTATTTT. Translation gives CASSTGIPPDTQYF.

The CDR3 is CASSLRLAGTNEQFF. DNA for the CDR3: TGTGCCAGCAGTTTAAGGCTAGCGGGGACCAATGAGCAGTTCTTC. This rearrangement joins TRBV27 to TRBJ2-1; TRBD2 matches at 9 bases. The junction had 5 bases not matched to a gene; V was cut back by 2 bases and J by 6 bases. This CDR3 comprises 15 residues. Per germline, CDR1 MNHEY and CDR2 SMNVEV (reference sequence).

V and J are TRBV2 and TRBJ1-2; D gene uncertain. There are 13 residues in the CDR3. V lost 8 bases, J lost 6 bases, and 16 bases lay in between. The germline gives CDR1 SNHLY, CDR2 FYNNEI. CDR3 sequence (DNA): TGTGCCAGCGGCCCCGGCCGGGTTAATGGCTACACCTTC. Encoded protein: CASGPGRVNGYTF.

The rearrangement uses TRBV2 and TRBJ2-1, with TRBD2 matching over 11 bases. The CDR3 runs to 13 residues. V dropped 8 bases and J dropped 9; count of bases not matched to a gene: 6. The germline V gene encodes CDR1 SNHLY and CDR2 FYNNEI. The chain's CDR3 is CASSGLAGGEQFF. CDR3 DNA: TGTGCCAGCTCCGGGCTAGCGGGGGGTGAGCAGTTCTTC.

The V and J genes are TRBV5-4 and TRBJ1-1, with 7 bases aligning to TRBD1. The V gene's germline CDR1 is SGHNT and CDR2 YYREEE (reference sequence). The CDR3 totals 13 residues. V trimming: 1 base; J trimming: 3 bases; junction bases outside the gene matches: 0. CDR3: CASSLTGDTEAFF. The CDR3 DNA follows: TGTGCCAGCAGCTTGACAGGGGACACTGAAGCTTTCTTT.

The chain uses TRBV5-1 and TRBJ1-2, with D perhaps TRBD1 (5 bases). This CDR3 comprises 15 residues. Germline assignment: CDR1 SGHRS and CDR2 YFSETQ. Deletions cut 1 base from V and 6 bases from J, with 16 bases between. The CDR3 region has the DNA TGCGCCAGCAGCTTGTCTCCCAGGGTAATCGATGGCTACACCTTC. Protein: CASSLSPRVIDGYTF.

The gene calls are TRBV7-9 and TRBJ2-1, with 7 bases matching TRBD1. This CDR3 is built from 16 residues. Germline CDR1 reads SEHNR; CDR2 reads FQNEAQ (reference sequence). V was pared by 0 bases and J by 7 bases, with 9 bases of the junction left unmatched. The DNA for the CDR3 is TGTGCCAGCAGCTTAGCGCTGGGACAGTCGCCTAATGAGCAGTTCTTC. Its protein product is CASSLALGQSPNEQFF.

This chain connects TRBV9 to TRBJ1-2, with D uncertain. The germline V gene has CDR1 SGDLS and CDR2 YYNGEE. V was pared by 1 base and J by 2 bases, with 6 bases between. The CDR3 is made up of 13 amino acids. The CDR3 protein is CASSVSGNYGYTF. In nucleotides, the CDR3 is TGTGCCAGCAGCGTATCAGGAAACTATGGCTACACCTTC.

This clone was recorded once. V gene TRBV23-1 combines with J gene TRBJ2-4; possibly TRBD1 for D (6 bases). TRBV23-1 is filed as an ORF, its function uncertain. The CDR3 spans 17 residues. Trimming pared 0 bases from V and 1 base from J, leaving 13 bases between. In DNA form, the CDR3 reads TGCGCCAGCAGTCAATCTCGCAGGGGAGAGGCCAAAAACATTCAGTACTTC. It codes for CASSQSRRGEAKNIQYF.

The chain recombines TRBV5-4 with TRBJ1-2, with a weak D call TRBD1 (5 bases). Per the germline V gene, CDR1 is SGHNT and CDR2 is YYREEE (reference sequence). The CDR3 has 13 residues. V was clipped by 4 bases and J by 10 bases, with 17 bases between them. The CDR3 sequence: CASSPSDMVVYTF. CDR3 bases: TGTGCCAGCAGCCCTTCGGACATGGTGGTCTACACCTTC.

This clone was observed a few times. V gene TRBV11-3 combines with J gene TRBJ2-7; weak D call: TRBD2 (6 bases). The CDR3 loop spans 17 amino acids. Germline V gene data show CDR1 as SGHNT and CDR2 as YENEEA. Trimming pared 0 bases from V and 0 bases from J, leaving 15 bases between. The CDR3 DNA is TGTGCCAGCAGCTTAGATAGAGGTAGCGGAGACTCCTACGAGCAGTACGTC. Its translation: CASSLDRGSGDSYEQYV.

V gene TRBV3-1 (or the pseudogene TRBV3-2) combines with J gene TRBJ2-6; 8 bases line up with TRBD1. Germline CDR1 reads LGHDT; CDR2 reads YNNKEL (reference sequence). This CDR3 is built from 17 residues. The ends lost 8 bases at V and 0 bases at J; junction bases unmatched: 9. CDR3 amino acids: CASGNRGLSSGANVLTF. In nucleotides, the CDR3 is TGTGCCAGCGGAAACAGGGGGTTGTCCTCTGGGGCCAACGTCCTGACTTTC.